This T cell receptor beta chain was sequenced during a study of blood T cell repertoires in COVID-19. Germline CDR1 is SGHTA and CDR2 is FQGNSA. The CDR3 has 14 residues. Trimming took off 5 bases at V and 4 bases at J, with 12 bases between the two ends. Generated by immunoSEQ multiplex PCR, the TCRdb table keeps only in-frame clones and is missing some. The data show 300,000 to 350,000 clones, about 90% seen once. This clone was seen a single time. Sequenced: peripheral blood. The chain employs TRBV7-2 and TRBJ1-3; D gene ambiguous. The sequence was collected from a woman aged 50 to 60 with COVID-19, enrolled during active disease. CDR3 sequence: CASSPRGLGNTIYF. CDR3 DNA: TGTGCCAGCAGCCCCCGAGGGCTCGGAAACACCATATATTTT.